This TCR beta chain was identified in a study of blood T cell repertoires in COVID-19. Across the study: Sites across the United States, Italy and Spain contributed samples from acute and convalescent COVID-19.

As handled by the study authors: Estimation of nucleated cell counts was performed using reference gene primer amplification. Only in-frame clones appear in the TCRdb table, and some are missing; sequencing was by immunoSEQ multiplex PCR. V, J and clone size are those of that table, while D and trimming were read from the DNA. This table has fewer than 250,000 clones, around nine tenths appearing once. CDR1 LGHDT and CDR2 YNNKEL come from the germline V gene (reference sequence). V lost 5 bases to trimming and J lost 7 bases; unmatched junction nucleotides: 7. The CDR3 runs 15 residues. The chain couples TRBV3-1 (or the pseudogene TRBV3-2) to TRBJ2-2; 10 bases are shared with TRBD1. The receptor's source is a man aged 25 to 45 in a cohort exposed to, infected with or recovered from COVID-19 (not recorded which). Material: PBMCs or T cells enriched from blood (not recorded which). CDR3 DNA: TGTGCCAGCAGCGTCACCGGGACAGGGGACGGGGAGCTGTTTTTT. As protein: CASSVTGTGDGELFF.